This record covers a single T cell receptor beta chain. Its antigen is not known. These data come from a study of T cell responses to AZD1222 COVID-19 vaccine. Points from the study as a whole: Possibly, clonal diversity was underestimated; donors were largely white British and included more females. Two AZD1222 doses significantly raised spike-specific TCR breadth and depth over controls.

Germline lookup yields CDR1 SNHLY and CDR2 FYNNEI. The CDR3 covers 14 residues. V lost 7 bases to trimming and J lost 4 bases, with 16 bases between them. The repertoire was sequenced with immunoSEQ multiplex PCR; TCRdb's copy has only in-frame clones and lacks some. Among some 31,000 clones listed, 85% to 90% were seen once. Sample: peripheral blood, taken 28 days after the second AZD1222 dose. This receptor was taken from an adult who received the AZD1222 COVID-19 vaccine. V and J are TRBV2 and TRBJ2-5, with no clear D. The CDR3 sequence is CASTSHRSGETQYF. The DNA for the CDR3 is TGTGCCAGCACCTCTCATAGGAGTGGAGAGACCCAGTACTTC.